This record looks at one TCR beta chain sequence and its context. The antigen is not known. Regarding the study as a whole: In terms of TCR gene usage, tumor memory CD4+ T cells clustered together with blood and lymph node memory CD4+ cells, as well as with lymph node naive CD4+ cells.

The germline gives CDR1 GTSNPN, CDR2 SVGIG (reference sequence). The CDR3 is 14 residues long. V was cut by 1 base and J by 7 bases, with 17 bases left in between. Constant-region reverse primers amplified full-length variable regions, followed by semi-nested Nested Universal Primer A PCR. MiXCR, run by TCRdb on the 5' RACE reads, gives a single entry per CDR3 protein. The table has 35,000 to 50,000 distinct CDR3 sequences, more than 20% seen once. Tregs were sorted as CD4+CD25+CD127-/low cells. The origin of this receptor is a female donor with breast cancer. V usage is TRBV30 and J usage is TRBJ2-7; D possibly corresponds to TRBD2 (6 bases). The sample taken for sequencing was Tregs sorted from a lymph node. Here the CDR3 reads CAWSATGGLEEQYF. The CDR3 DNA reads as TGTGCCTGGAGTGCTACAGGAGGGTTGGAGGAGCAGTACTTC.